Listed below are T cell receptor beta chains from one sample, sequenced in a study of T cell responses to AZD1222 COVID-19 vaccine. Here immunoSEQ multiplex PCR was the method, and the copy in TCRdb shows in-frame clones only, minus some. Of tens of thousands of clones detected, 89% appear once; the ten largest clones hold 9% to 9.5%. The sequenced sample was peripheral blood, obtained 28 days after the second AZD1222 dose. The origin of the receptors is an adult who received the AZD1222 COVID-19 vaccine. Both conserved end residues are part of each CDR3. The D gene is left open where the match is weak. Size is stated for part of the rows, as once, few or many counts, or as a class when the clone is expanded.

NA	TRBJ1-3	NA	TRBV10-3	TGTGCCATCAGCGAGGGTTGGACCATATATTTT	CAISEGWTIYF
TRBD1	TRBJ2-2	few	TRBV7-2	TGTGCCAGCAGCCCCCCCGGGACAGGGGGTCTCGGGGAGCTGTTTTTT	CASSPPGTGGLGELFF
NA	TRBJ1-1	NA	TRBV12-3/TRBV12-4	TGTGCCAGCAGTTTTGGGGGGGGAACTGAAGCTTTCTTT	CASSFGGGTEAFF
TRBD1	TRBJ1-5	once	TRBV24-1	TGTGCCACCAGCCCCGGGACAGGCAATCAGCCCCAGCATTTT	CATSPGTGNQPQHF
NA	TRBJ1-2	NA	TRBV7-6	TGTGCCAGCAGCTTATCAGGGACATATGGCTACACCTTC	CASSLSGTYGYTF
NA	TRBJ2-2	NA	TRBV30	TGTGCCTGGAGGGGGGTGACTGGCGGGGAGCTGTTTTTT	CAWRGVTGGELFF
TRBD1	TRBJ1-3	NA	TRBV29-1	TGCAGCGTTGAAGGGGACAGAAGAAACACCATATATTTT	CSVEGDRRNTIYF
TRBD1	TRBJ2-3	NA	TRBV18	TGTGCCAGCTCACCACCGCCGGACAGGGGGTTCCTCACAGATACGCAGTATTTT	CASSPPPDRGFLTDTQYF
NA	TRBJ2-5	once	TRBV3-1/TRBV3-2	TGTGCCAGCAGCCAGGGGAGCCTGGAGACCCAGTACTTC	CASSQGSLETQYF
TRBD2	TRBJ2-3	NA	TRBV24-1	TGTGCCACCACTACGGACCTGCTGGGGGGGTACCCGGACACAGATACGCAGTATTTT	CATTTDLLGGYPDTDTQYF
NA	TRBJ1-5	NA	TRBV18	TGTGCCAGCTCAGGGAGTCCGTTTCAGCCCCAGCATTTT	CASSGSPFQPQHF
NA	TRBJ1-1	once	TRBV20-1	TGCAGTGCTAGAGTAGTTGGGGAAGCTTTCTTT	CSARVVGEAFF
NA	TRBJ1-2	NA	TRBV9	TGTGCCAGCAGCGTAGAGGCAGGGCGCGCCTATGGCTACACCTTC	CASSVEAGRAYGYTF
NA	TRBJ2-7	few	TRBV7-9	TGTGCCAGCAGTCTTTCCGTCTACGAGCAGTACTTC	CASSLSVYEQYF
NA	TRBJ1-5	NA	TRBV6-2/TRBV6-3	TGTGCCAGCAGTTACGCAGGGGAGATCAATCAGCCCCAGCATTTT	CASSYAGEINQPQHF
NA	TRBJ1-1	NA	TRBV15	TGTGCCACCAGCAGATTAGACGGCCCGAACACTGAAGCTTTCTTT	CATSRLDGPNTEAFF
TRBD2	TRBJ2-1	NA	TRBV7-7	TGTGCCAGCAGCTTAGGGGTCCGGCTAGCGGGGTACAATGAGCAGTTCTTC	CASSLGVRLAGYNEQFF